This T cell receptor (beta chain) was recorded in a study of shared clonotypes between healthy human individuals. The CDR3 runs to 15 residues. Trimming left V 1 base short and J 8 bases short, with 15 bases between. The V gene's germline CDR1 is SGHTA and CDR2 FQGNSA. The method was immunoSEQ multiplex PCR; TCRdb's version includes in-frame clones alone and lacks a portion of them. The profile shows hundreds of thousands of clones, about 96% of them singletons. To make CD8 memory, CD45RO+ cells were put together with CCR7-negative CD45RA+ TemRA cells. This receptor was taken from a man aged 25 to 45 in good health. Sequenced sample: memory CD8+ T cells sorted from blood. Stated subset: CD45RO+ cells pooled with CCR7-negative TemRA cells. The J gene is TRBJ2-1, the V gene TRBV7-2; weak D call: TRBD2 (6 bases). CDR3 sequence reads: CASSLEAGRTHEQFF. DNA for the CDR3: TGTGCCAGCAGCTTAGAGGCGGGAAGAACGCATGAGCAGTTCTTC.